What follows are 9 T cell receptor beta chains derived from one specimen sequenced in a study of T cells and copy number aberrations in small-cell lung cancer. The assay was immunoSEQ multiplex PCR, and TCRdb's table has in-frame clones only and misses some. Here the sample spans around 700 clones, approximately 86% being singletons. The source material was tumor tissue. Receptor source: a man aged 40-49 years with small cell lung cancer.

This clone appeared a single time. V is TRBV5-4 and J is TRBJ1-2, with D uncertain. Germline V gives CDR1 SGHNT, CDR2 YYREEE (reference sequence). The CDR3 length is 14 residues. Trimming pared 4 bases from V and 6 bases from J, leaving 16 bases between. The CDR3 sequence: CASSPERVLHGYTF. CDR3 nucleotides: TGTGCCAGCAGCCCCGAGAGGGTCCTTCATGGCTACACCTTC.

The chain links TRBV5-1 to TRBJ2-5; D remains ambiguous. The CDR3 has 16 amino acids. CDR1 and CDR2 from the germline V gene are SGHRS and YFSETQ. V lost 0 bases and J lost 2, with 14 bases in between. In DNA, the CDR3 is TGCGCCAGCAGCTTGGCCATAGCTGACTTTCAAGAGACCCAGTACTTC. Its protein product is CASSLAIADFQETQYF.

This chain connects TRBV7-2 to TRBJ1-1; D remains unclear. The CDR3 is 13 residues long. The V and J ends lost 0 bases and 12 bases respectively, with 14 bases between them. Germline V gene sequence: CDR1 SGHTA, CDR2 FQGNSA. The CDR3 DNA reads as TGTGCCAGCAGCTTAGCTCTGGAAGACGAGACTTTCTTT. It is translated as CASSLALEDETFF. Full variable domain (rest looked up from reference TRBV7-2 and TRBJ1-1): GAGVSQSPSNKVTEKGKDVELRCDPISGHTALYWYRQSLGQGLEFLIYFQGNSAPDKSGLPSDRFSAERTGGSVSTLTIQRTQQEDSAVYLCASSLALEDETFFGQGTRLTVV.

This clone has a single count. The chain recombines TRBV11-2 with TRBJ1-1, with 7 bases matching TRBD1. Germline V gives CDR1 SGHAT, CDR2 FQNNGV. Losses at the gene ends were 5 bases for V and 6 bases for J; bases not matched to a gene: 9. The CDR3 is 14 amino acids. Written as DNA, the CDR3 is TGTGCCAGCAGCAAGCACAGGGGTATCTCTGAAGCTTTCTTT. Its translation is CASSKHRGISEAFF.

The chain couples TRBV6-5 to TRBJ1-5; the D is unclear. CDR3 length: 14 amino acids. Trimming pared 4 bases from V and 2 bases from J, leaving 9 bases between. Germline V gives CDR1 MNHEY, CDR2 SVGAGI. Here the CDR3 DNA reads TGTGCCAGCAGTTCCTGGCGGGGCAATCAGCCCCAGCATTTT. Translated, it gives CASSSWRGNQPQHF.

This chain connects TRBV10-3 to TRBJ2-3, with a tentative D call TRBD1 (6 bases). CDR3 size: 16 residues. Trimming cost V 3 bases and J 3 bases, with 16 bases left between them. Germline CDR1 is ENHRY and CDR2 is SYGVKD. The CDR3 spells CAISDRDRGGTDTQYF. CDR3 DNA: TGTGCCATCAGTGATAGAGACAGAGGGGGAACAGATACGCAGTATTTT.

This clone was detected once. J is TRBJ2-2 and V is TRBV5-6; D call uncertain. The germline V gene encodes CDR1 SGHDT and CDR2 YYEEEE. Trimming stripped 0 bases from V and 7 bases from J, with 10 bases between. The CDR3 sequence is 14 residues long. This CDR3 reads CASSLAPLGGELFF. In DNA, the CDR3 is TGTGCCAGCAGCTTGGCGCCACTCGGCGGGGAGCTGTTTTTT.

The V call is TRBV15, the J call TRBJ1-5, with 7 nucleotides matching TRBD1. The V and J ends lost 2 bases and 0 bases, in that order; junction bases with no gene match: 7. Germline lookup yields CDR1 LNHNV and CDR2 YYDKDF (reference sequence). The CDR3 loop spans 17 amino acids. The CDR3 region has the DNA TGTGCCACCAGCAGATCCAGGGGGAGTTATAGCAATCAGCCCCAGCATTTT. This gives the protein CATSRSRGSYSNQPQHF.

V and J are TRBV6-6 and TRBJ2-7, with 10 bases lining up with TRBD2. The CDR3 runs to 13 residues. Germline CDR1 reads MNHNY; CDR2 reads SVGAGI (reference sequence). With V trimmed by 4 bases and J by 7 bases, 4 bases remained unmatched. This chain's CDR3 is CASSSSGRGEQYF. CDR3 nucleotides: TGTGCCAGCAGTTCTAGCGGGAGAGGGGAGCAGTACTTC.